The clone carrying this T cell receptor beta chain appeared a few times. TCRdb redid the calling of the RT-PCR reads with MiXCR, one entry per CDR3 protein. Found here are 900,000 to 1,000,000 distinct CDR3 sequences, roughly 18% of them singletons; the top ten hold roughly 6.4%. The CDR3 covers 16 residues. CDR1 and CDR2 from the germline V gene are DFQATT and SNEGSKA (reference sequence). V shed 3 bases, J shed 0 bases, and the junction held 7 bases outside the gene matches. The sample belongs to a study of patients and donors after allogeneic stem cell transplantation. The TCR originated in a human donor who was either an allogeneic HSCT recipient or a stem cell or donor lymphocyte infusion donor (not recorded which). It is not recorded whose cells these are; they may come from a transplant donor. The chain uses TRBV20-1 and TRBJ2-2; 7 nucleotides agree with TRBD2. Sequencing input: blood, either unsorted or a sorted T cell fraction (not recorded which). The CDR3 DNA sequence: TGCAGTGCTAGGGAGCCTAGCGGAACGAACACCGGGGAGCTGTTTTTT. This translates into CSAREPSGTNTGELFF.